Following are 25 T cell receptor beta chains from one sample sequenced in a study of blood T cell repertoires in COVID-19. Generated by immunoSEQ multiplex PCR, the TCRdb table keeps only in-frame clones and is missing some. The sample carries tens of thousands of clones, more than 65% recorded once. Sample: peripheral blood. The source of these receptors is a woman in her seventies with acute or convalescent COVID-19.

The CDR3 sequence is CASSYRAGYGYTF. In DNA form, the CDR3 reads TGTGCCAGCAGTTACCGGGCGGGTTATGGCTACACCTTC. The rearrangement uses TRBV6-5 and TRBJ1-2; D gene unclear. The CDR3 runs 13 residues. The germline V gene has CDR1 MNHEY and CDR2 SVGAGI. The V end lost 2 bases, the J end lost 5 bases, and 9 bases lay between the germline ends.

The V and J genes are TRBV25-1 and TRBJ1-1, with D perhaps TRBD1 (6 bases). V was shortened by 4 bases and J by 4 bases, with 25 bases between the two germline ends. The germline CDR1 and CDR2 sequences are MGHDK and SYGVNS. The CDR3 contains 18 residues. CDR3 amino acids: CASSAIPTRGLGSTEAFF. In DNA, the CDR3 is TGTGCCAGCAGTGCCATTCCGACCAGGGGCCTAGGGAGCACTGAAGCTTTCTTT.

The chain carries TRBV7-8 and TRBJ2-7; a weak D match, TRBD1 (6 bases). The V gene lost 5 bases and the J gene lost 2 bases, with 10 bases spanning the gap. Germline V gene lookup returns CDR1 SGHVS and CDR2 FQNEAQ. The CDR3 is 13 amino acids. The CDR3 reads CASSEAGAYEQYF. The CDR3 coding sequence is TGTGCCAGCAGCGAGGCAGGGGCCTACGAGCAGTACTTC.

Ten or more counts support this clone. The V and J genes are TRBV6-2 or TRBV6-3 and TRBJ2-3; 8 nucleotides match TRBD1. With V trimmed by 0 bases and J by 5 bases, 10 bases remained unmatched. The length of the CDR3 is 17 residues. Germline CDR1 and CDR2: MNHEY and SVGEGT. The CDR3 DNA sequence: TGTGCCAGCAGTTACTCGCCCGAGGGCAGGGGGCAAGATACGCAGTATTTT. Amino acid sequence: CASSYSPEGRGQDTQYF.

This clone was detected only once. V and J are TRBV7-2 and TRBJ2-5; 9 bases fit TRBD2. Germline V gene sequence: CDR1 SGHTA, CDR2 FQGNSA. Trimming cost V 1 base and J 4 bases; bases outside gene matches: 4. The CDR3 is 15 amino acids. DNA of the CDR3: TGTGCCAGCAGCTTAGTACTTAGCGGGGGAGAGACCCAGTACTTC. Amino acid sequence: CASSLVLSGGETQYF.

The rearrangement joins TRBV5-4 to TRBJ1-2; tentatively, D is TRBD1 (5 bases). V lost 0 bases to trimming and J lost 1 base, with 10 bases between them. This CDR3 is built from 15 residues. From germline, CDR1 is SGHNT and CDR2 YYREEE (reference sequence). The chain's CDR3 is CASSLGGGNNYGYTF. CDR3 sequence (DNA): TGTGCCAGCAGCTTGGGCGGGGGTAATAACTATGGCTACACCTTC. Complete variable domain (other parts from reference TRBV5-4 and TRBJ1-2): ETGVTQSPTHLIKTRGQQVTLRCSSQSGHNTVSWYQQALGQGPQFIFQYYREEENGRGNFPPRFSGLQFPNYSSELNVNALELDDSALYLCASSLGGGNNYGYTFGSGTRLTVV.

The chain uses TRBV7-9 and TRBJ1-2; TRBD1 matches at 11 bases. From germline, CDR1 is SEHNR and CDR2 FQNEAQ (reference sequence). The CDR3 sequence is 18 residues long. With 5 bases clipped from V and 7 bases from J, the junction kept 18 bases outside the gene matches. CDR3 sequence: CASSASRDRGTRASGYTF. CDR3 in DNA: TGTGCCAGCAGCGCATCCAGGGACAGGGGGACCCGGGCTTCTGGCTACACCTTC.

There are a few counts of this clone. This chain links TRBV2 with TRBJ1-2; TRBD1 is a possible D gene (5 bases). V lost 3 bases to trimming and J lost 1 base, with 9 bases between them. Germline lookup yields CDR1 SNHLY and CDR2 FYNNEI. The CDR3 runs 14 residues. CDR3 sequence: CASSEAGFNYGYTF. In nucleotides, the CDR3 is TGTGCCAGCAGTGAGGCAGGGTTTAACTATGGCTACACCTTC.

The chain recombines TRBV9 with TRBJ1-1, with D possibly matching TRBD1 (6 bases). The CDR3 has 13 amino acids. Germline lookup yields CDR1 SGDLS and CDR2 YYNGEE. Trimming left V 4 bases short and J 6 bases short, with 13 bases between. The CDR3: CASSFSPGAEAFF. Here the CDR3 DNA reads TGTGCCAGCAGCTTTAGCCCAGGGGCTGAAGCTTTCTTT. The complete variable domain, with remaining parts taken from reference TRBV9 and TRBJ1-1, reads DSGVTQTPKHLITATGQRVTLRCSPRSGDLSVYWYQQSLDQGLQFLIQYYNGEERAKGNILERFSAQQFPDLHSELNLSSLELGDSALYFCASSFSPGAEAFFGQGTRLTVV.

This clone was picked up one time. The chain carries TRBV7-2 and TRBJ2-5, with 8 positions matching TRBD2. CDR3 length equals 17 residues. Per germline, CDR1 SGHTA and CDR2 FQGNSA. V gave up 1 base and J gave up 0 bases; unmatched junction bases: 7. Here the CDR3 DNA reads TGTGCCAGCAGCTTAGGCCCCCCGACTAGCGACCAAGAGACCCAGTACTTC. Protein product: CASSLGPPTSDQETQYF.

This clone was recorded at least ten times. CDR3 sequence (DNA): TGTGCCAGTAGTATTTTGCGCGCGGGCACTGAAGCTTTCTTT. It is translated as CASSILRAGTEAFF. The chain joins TRBV19 to TRBJ1-1; no firm D call. The ends were cut back, 3 bases at V and 4 bases at J, with 12 bases in the middle. The CDR3 is 14 amino acids. From germline, CDR1 is LNHDA and CDR2 SQIVND (reference sequence).

This clone has just a few counts. This chain links TRBV19 with TRBJ2-2; 12 bases fit TRBD1. V shed 9 bases and J 1 base; nucleotides not matched to a gene: 9. The germline V gene has CDR1 LNHDA and CDR2 SQIVND (reference sequence). The CDR3 spans 17 residues. The CDR3 region has the DNA TGTGCCAGCCATAGGGGACAGGGGGCCATGAACACCGGGGAGCTGTTTTTT. The encoded protein is CASHRGQGAMNTGELFF.

This clone came up a few times. The V and J genes are TRBV7-2 and TRBJ2-7; weak D call: TRBD2 (5 bases). Germline V gives CDR1 SGHTA, CDR2 FQGNSA. The CDR3 spans 14 residues. The ends were cut back, 3 bases at V and 1 base at J, with 10 bases in the middle. The CDR3 loop reads CASSLAPGSYEQYF. The CDR3 bases are TGTGCCAGCAGCTTGGCTCCGGGGTCCTACGAGCAGTACTTC.

The rearrangement links TRBV6-5 to TRBJ1-2, with TRBD1 as a possible D gene (5 bases). This CDR3 is 14 amino acids long. Trimming took off 2 bases at V and 6 bases at J, with 13 bases between the two ends. The V gene's germline CDR1 is MNHEY and CDR2 SVGAGI. DNA for the CDR3: TGTGCCAGCAGTTACAACAGGATAGACGATGGCTACACCTTC. Protein sequence: CASSYNRIDDGYTF.

This clone came up a few times. V gene TRBV3-1 (or the pseudogene TRBV3-2) combines with J gene TRBJ2-7; D might be TRBD1 (6 bases). Germline values: CDR1 LGHDT, CDR2 YNNKEL (reference sequence). V lost 4 bases to trimming and J lost 2 bases, with 15 bases between them. This CDR3 is built from 15 residues. The DNA of the CDR3 is TGTGCCAGCAGCCCCTCGGACAGAGCAACCTACGAGCAGTACTTC. Its protein product is CASSPSDRATYEQYF.

This clone has a handful of counts. The rearrangement uses TRBV4-1 and TRBJ1-5, with D possibly being TRBD1 (5 bases). CDR3 length: 15 amino acids. V was pared by 1 base and J by 9 bases, with 16 bases between. Germline V gene sequence: CDR1 MGHRA, CDR2 YSYEKL. CDR3 loop: CASSQGRDGGRPQHF. The CDR3 bases are TGCGCCAGCAGCCAAGGCCGGGACGGCGGGAGGCCCCAGCATTTT.

This rearrangement joins TRBV28 to TRBJ1-3; D gene ambiguous. CDR1 is MDHEN and CDR2 is SYDVKM in the germline V gene. V lost 4 bases, J lost 5 bases, and 12 bases lay in between. This CDR3 is built from 14 residues. The CDR3 DNA reads as TGTGCCAGCAGTTCAGCGACCAACAGAAACACCATATATTTT. It specifies CASSSATNRNTIYF.

This clone was counted between two and nine times. This chain links TRBV28 with TRBJ2-7; TRBD2 agrees at 7 bases. The CDR3 extends over 15 amino acids. CDR1 and CDR2 (germline): MDHEN, SYDVKM. The trim removed 4 bases at V and 4 bases at J, leaving 10 bases unmatched. The CDR3 nucleotides read TGTGCCAGCAGTTCGGGACTATTAAACCTTTACGAGCAGTACTTC. This gives the protein CASSSGLLNLYEQYF.

V gene TRBV18 combines with J gene TRBJ2-5; D is unclear. There are 11 residues in the CDR3. CDR1 and CDR2 (germline): KGHSH, LQKENI. The germline V and J ends were trimmed by 4 bases and 4 bases, with 4 bases remaining between them. As DNA, the CDR3 is TGTGCCAGCTCACGGAGAGAGACCCAGTACTTC. Amino acids: CASSRRETQYF.

The chain carries TRBV20-1 and TRBJ1-3, with D perhaps TRBD1 (6 bases). This CDR3 is 15 amino acids long. Trimming pared 3 bases from V and 6 bases from J, leaving 18 bases between. Germline CDR1 DFQATT, CDR2 SNEGSKA (reference sequence). As DNA, the CDR3 is TGCAGTGCTAGTAAGGACAGCGTGGGGCAAAACACCATATATTTT. Its translation is CSASKDSVGQNTIYF.

V is TRBV3-1 (or the pseudogene TRBV3-2) and J is TRBJ2-1, with D perhaps matching TRBD2 (6 bases). The CDR3 is 14 residues long. V was clipped by 7 bases and J by 0 bases, with 10 bases between them. Looked up from germline, CDR1 is LGHDT and CDR2 is YNNKEL (reference sequence). CDR3 sequence (DNA): TGTGCCAGCACCGGTAGCGGCTCCTACAATGAGCAGTTCTTC. It specifies CASTGSGSYNEQFF.

This chain links TRBV19 with TRBJ1-1; TRBD1 agrees at 8 bases. Per the germline V gene, CDR1 is LNHDA and CDR2 is SQIVND (reference sequence). V was pared by 4 bases and J by 4 bases, with 2 bases of the junction left unmatched. The CDR3 extends over 13 amino acids. The CDR3 region has the DNA TGTGCCAGTAGTACGACAGGGGTCACTGAAGCTTTCTTT. Translated, it gives CASSTTGVTEAFF.

This clone was counted a few times. The chain is built from TRBV6-5 and TRBJ2-1, with 9 positions matching TRBD1. The V gene's germline CDR1 is MNHEY and CDR2 SVGAGI. Losses at the gene ends were 2 bases for V and 4 bases for J; bases not matched to a gene: 6. The CDR3 has 16 residues. The DNA for the CDR3 is TGTGCCAGCAGTTACGGCACAGGGGGCCTTTACAATGAGCAGTTCTTC. It codes for CASSYGTGGLYNEQFF.

The genes are TRBV19 and TRBJ2-7, with 8 bases fitting TRBD1. Trimming at V came to 1 base and at J to 2 bases, leaving 7 bases not matched to a gene. Germline V gene lookup returns CDR1 LNHDA and CDR2 SQIVND (reference sequence). CDR3 length: 16 amino acids. The CDR3 region is CASSIAGQGRPYEQYF. DNA for the CDR3: TGTGCCAGTAGTATAGCAGGACAGGGACGGCCCTACGAGCAGTACTTC.

This chain uses TRBV6-2 or TRBV6-3 with TRBJ1-3; possible D gene TRBD1, 6 bases. The germline V and J ends were trimmed by 5 bases and 1 base, with 18 bases remaining between them. Germline CDR1 reads MNHEY; CDR2 reads SVGEGT. The CDR3 runs to 17 residues. This CDR3 is CASSRRTGHGSGNTIYF. DNA of the CDR3: TGTGCCAGCAGTCGTCGAACGGGACACGGGTCTGGAAACACCATATATTTT.